The present T cell receptor beta chain was sequenced within a study of cytomegalovirus exposure and HLA in healthy donors. Findings and caveats of the study: A later analysis found common viral pathogens apparently linked to several of the most significant clusters. In a later analysis, TCR beta V- and J-gene trimming showed a link to a missense DCLRE1C variant. About 90% or about 30% of the time was how often most TCR beta V segments were productive, according to an earlier analysis.

PCR used 60 Vbeta primers and 13 Jbeta primers. Profiled with immunoSEQ multiplex PCR; TCRdb holds only in-frame clones, not every one. The table lists 50,000 to 70,000 clones, with less than 4% in the top ten. Concerning this clone: No antigen is known for it.

Healthy bone marrow donors made up the donor group. The germline V gene encodes CDR1 MGHRA and CDR2 YSYEKL. V lost 0 bases to trimming and J lost 5 bases, with 14 bases between them. The length of the CDR3 is 16 residues. Sequencing input: PBMCs. The sequence came from a male donor in good health and CMV-seronegative. The rearrangement links TRBV4-1 to TRBJ2-1; D may be TRBD1 (5 bases). As DNA, the CDR3 is TGCGCCAGCAGCCAAGATTATCGGCGGACAAACAATGAGCAGTTCTTC. Its protein product is CASSQDYRRTNNEQFF.